One and the same sample provided the 28 T cell receptor beta chains below, sequenced in a study of molecular identifiers for immune sequencing clone quantification. TCRdb re-called the PCR reads through MiXCR, storing one row per CDR3 protein. Among about 640,000 distinct CDR3 sequences listed, 20% were seen once. The sample consisted of naive CD8+ T cells from blood, with Jurkat cell RNA spiked in. Subset of the sample: FACS-sorted CD8+CD4-CCR7+CD45RA+ naive T cells. The receptor set was obtained from a human donor in good health. Some libraries in this study had Jurkat cell RNA spiked in.

This clonotype was detected a few times. The chain couples TRBV7-9 to TRBJ2-1; no definite D call. Germline V gene sequence: CDR1 SEHNR, CDR2 FQNEAQ (reference sequence). Trimming pared 3 bases from V and 9 bases from J, leaving 9 bases between. The CDR3 consists of 12 residues. The CDR3 DNA is TGTGCCAGCAGCTTTGGGCGCACTGAGCAGTTCTTC. It encodes CASSFGRTEQFF.

About this clonotype: This may arise from a read error, as a much more abundant clone is one base away. V gene TRBV14 combines with J gene TRBJ2-7; D is perhaps TRBD1 (7 bases). Trimming took 4 bases from V and 2 from J, leaving 24 bases between them. In germline, CDR1 is SGHDN, CDR2 FVKESK. CDR3 size: 18 residues. The CDR3 DNA reads as TGTGCCAGCAGCCTAGCCACGTGGCGCAGGGGGGAAGCCTACGAGCAGTACTTC. Its protein is CASSLATWRRGEAYEQYF.

This rearrangement joins TRBV19 to TRBJ2-5, with 7 nucleotides matching TRBD1. Trimming at V came to 8 bases and at J to 5 bases, leaving 14 bases not matched to a gene. Per germline, CDR1 LNHDA and CDR2 SQIVND (reference sequence). This CDR3 comprises 15 residues. The CDR3 sequence is CASGRQGTEWETQYF. The CDR3, as DNA: TGTGCCAGTGGGCGACAGGGAACGGAGTGGGAGACCCAGTACTTC.

This clonotype has ten or more counts. This chain links TRBV10-3 with TRBJ1-2; D unresolved. The CDR3 covers 14 residues. V gave up 3 bases and J gave up 8 bases, with 16 bases separating them. Germline values: CDR1 ENHRY, CDR2 SYGVKD. DNA for the CDR3: TGTGCCATCAGTGACCCAGGTTCAGGAGACGGCTACACCTTC. Translating gives CAISDPGSGDGYTF.

This clonotype was found many times. DNA of the CDR3: TGTGCCAGCAGTCCTACCGGGACCGGTAATGAAAAACTGTTTTTT. Translation gives CASSPTGTGNEKLFF. J is TRBJ1-4 and V is TRBV6-4, with D maybe TRBD1 (5 bases). This CDR3 has 15 amino acids. Germline V gives CDR1 MRHNA, CDR2 SNTAGT. V lost 5 bases and J 4 bases, leaving 14 bases between the germline ends.

As concerns this clonotype: One end of the junction does not line up with germline, which may come from a read error. The J gene is TRBJ1-5, the V gene TRBV7-6, with 7 bases identical to TRBD1. This CDR3 is built from 16 residues. Germline V CDR1 and CDR2: SGHVS, FNYEAQ. The CDR3 sequence: CAGSATTGFSNQPQHF. The CDR3 DNA follows: TGTGCCGGCAGCGCGACGACAGGGTTTAGCAATCAGCCCCAGCATTTT.

This clonotype was recorded at least ten times. The chain recombines TRBV7-2 with TRBJ2-1; TRBD2 agrees at 11 bases. V lost 5 bases to trimming and J lost 4 bases; unmatched junction nucleotides: 4. Germline V gene data show CDR1 as SGHTA and CDR2 as FQGNSA. This CDR3 comprises 15 residues. The CDR3 DNA is TGTGCCAGCAGCCCGGGACTAGCGGAGTACAATGAGCAGTTCTTC. It yields the protein CASSPGLAEYNEQFF.

This clonotype showed up just a few times. One end of the junction is discordant with germline, which a read error may explain. The rearrangement uses TRBV3-1 and TRBJ2-7; D call uncertain. Germline CDR1 and CDR2: LGHDT and YNNKEL (reference sequence). CDR3 length: 11 amino acids. Written as DNA, the CDR3 is TGTGCCAGCAACCAACGGTACGAGCAGTACTTC. Translating it yields CASNQRYEQYF.

As to this clonotype: A much bigger clone sits one base away, suggesting this may be a read error. This chain joins TRBV9 and TRBJ2-3; the match to TRBD1 covers 9 bases. CDR3 size: 16 residues. CDR1 and CDR2 from the germline V gene are SGDLS and YYNGEE. Here the CDR3 DNA reads TGTGCCGGCAGCGAGGGGACAGGGCAAAGCACAGATACGCAGTATTTT. It yields the protein CAGSEGTGQSTDTQYF.

This clonotype came up many times. The chain links TRBV6-2 or TRBV6-3 to TRBJ2-3; 11 nucleotides agree with TRBD2. The CDR3 length is 15 residues. The germline CDR1 and CDR2 sequences are MNHEY and SVGEGT. Unmatched junction bases numbered 4, after V lost 6 bases and J lost 2 bases. The CDR3 sequence: CASRRLAGLTDTQYF. CDR3 nucleotide sequence: TGTGCCAGCAGAAGACTAGCGGGACTCACAGATACGCAGTATTTT.

For this clonotype: A single base separates this from a much larger clone, so it may be a read error. J is TRBJ2-3 and V is TRBV6-2 or TRBV6-3; D gene unclear. The ends were cut back, 5 bases at V and 10 bases at J, with 13 bases in the middle. CDR1 is MNHEY and CDR2 is SVGEGT in the germline V gene. The length of the CDR3 is 12 residues. CDR3 nucleotides: TGTGCCAGCAGTGCCCAAGTTCGTGCGCAGTATTTT. Residues: CASSAQVRAQYF.

On this clonotype: Compared with germline, one end of the junction differs, possibly owing to a read error. The V gene is TRBV7-2, the J gene TRBJ2-3; D perhaps matches TRBD2 (6 bases). CDR3 length: 15 amino acids. Germline V gives CDR1 SGHTA, CDR2 FQGNSA. This CDR3 is CASSFFSGYTDTLYF. In DNA, the CDR3 is TGTGCCAGCAGCTTCTTTAGCGGCTACACAGATACGCTGTATTTT.

This clonotype was seen at least ten times. The J gene is TRBJ2-7, the V gene TRBV6-2 or TRBV6-3; D perhaps matches TRBD1 (7 bases). CDR1 MNHEY and CDR2 SVGEGT come from the germline V gene. Trimming stripped 0 bases from V and 2 bases from J, with 14 bases between. The CDR3 is 16 residues long. The CDR3 DNA is TGTGCCAGCAGTTACTCAACAGGGGAGGCCCCCTACGAGCAGTACTTC. Residues: CASSYSTGEAPYEQYF.

Ten or more counts support this clonotype. Mismatch with germline at one junction end may stem from a read error. The V call is TRBV27, the J call TRBJ1-2; no clear D. CDR1 is MNHEY and CDR2 is SMNVEV in the germline V gene (reference sequence). There are 13 residues in the CDR3. CDR3 sequence reads: CASSLSVNYGYTF. CDR3 sequence (DNA): TGTGCCAGCAGCTTATCAGTTAACTATGGCTACACCTTC.

Comment on this clonotype: Given a much more abundant clone one base away, this may be a read error. The genes are TRBV20-1 and TRBJ2-7, with TRBD2 matching 7 bases. The germline V gene encodes CDR1 DFQATT and CDR2 SNEGSKA (reference sequence). After removal of 2 bases from V and 2 bases from J, the junction contained 9 bases not matched to a gene. The CDR3 is made up of 15 amino acids. The CDR3: CSARKGTRGAYEQYF. CDR3 DNA sequence: TGCAGTGCTAGAAAAGGAACACGGGGGGCCTACGAGCAGTACTTC.

There are many counts of this clonotype. The rearrangement joins TRBV6-2 or TRBV6-3 to TRBJ2-3; 9 nucleotides line up with TRBD2. The CDR3 consists of 16 residues. CDR1 and CDR2 from the germline V gene are MNHEY and SVGEGT. V lost 7 bases and J lost 6; bases outside the gene matches: 14. CDR3 in DNA: TGTGCCAGCACCCCGATGCTTGCGGGGGGGCGGGATACGCAGTATTTT. Protein sequence: CASTPMLAGGRDTQYF.

This clonotype occurred many times. This chain connects TRBV6-5 to TRBJ1-4; TRBD1 might be the D (5 bases). The CDR3 loop spans 14 amino acids. Per germline, CDR1 MNHEY and CDR2 SVGAGI. V lost 4 bases and J lost 8, with 14 bases in between. CDR3 protein: CASSFGGSEEKLFF. For the CDR3, the DNA is TGTGCCAGCAGTTTTGGGGGATCAGAAGAAAAACTGTTTTTT.

This clonotype was recorded at least ten times. The J gene is TRBJ2-7, the V gene TRBV5-1; D is undetermined. Germline V lookup: CDR1 SGHRS, CDR2 YFSETQ. The length of the CDR3 is 13 residues. Trimming removed 2 bases at V and 1 base at J, with 7 bases between. The CDR3 DNA sequence: TGCGCCAGCAGCTTAAGGGAATCCTACGAGCAGTACTTC. Its translation is CASSLRESYEQYF.

This clonotype was counted at least ten times. The V gene is TRBV6-6, the J gene TRBJ2-3; maybe TRBD1 (6 bases). CDR3 length: 15 residues. The germline CDR1 and CDR2 sequences are MNHNY and SVGAGI (reference sequence). Trimming cost V 4 bases and J 1 base, with 12 bases left between them. The CDR3 sequence is CASSWRQVGTDTQYF. The CDR3 region has the DNA TGTGCCAGCAGTTGGCGACAGGTTGGCACAGATACGCAGTATTTT.

There are many counts of this clonotype. The chain employs TRBV7-9 and TRBJ1-1; D is ambiguous. The CDR3 totals 11 residues. Germline assignment: CDR1 SEHNR and CDR2 FQNEAQ (reference sequence). V lost 7 bases and J lost 10, with 13 bases in between. The CDR3 DNA follows: TGTGCCAGCACCCCCCGGTGGGGAGCTTTCTTT. The encoded protein is CASTPRWGAFF.

This clonotype appeared a single time. A much larger clone differs from this one at a single base, so this may be a read error. This sequence joins TRBV3-1 and TRBJ2-1; 7 bases are shared with TRBD2. The CDR3 is 14 amino acids. With 4 bases clipped from V and 10 bases from J, the junction kept 10 bases outside the gene matches. Germline V gene lookup returns CDR1 LGHDT and CDR2 YNNKEL (reference sequence). DNA of the CDR3: TGTGCCAGCAGCCCCTGGGGGGGGGTAAGGGAGCAGTTCTTC. Translating gives CASSPWGGVREQFF.

This clonotype has more than one count but fewer than ten. The chain recombines TRBV5-1 with TRBJ2-7; D gene ambiguous. This CDR3 contains 15 residues. CDR1 is SGHRS, CDR2 YFSETQ, per germline. Between the trimmed V and J ends, which lost 2 bases and 2 bases, there was a span of 14 bases. DNA of the CDR3: TGCGCCAGCAGCTTTGGCAGCTCCGCCACCTACGAGCAGTACTTC. Translation: CASSFGSSATYEQYF.

This clonotype was counted at least ten times. V gene TRBV23-1 combines with J gene TRBJ2-5; 11 bases match TRBD1. TRBV23-1 has ORF status, its function being uncertain. Unmatched junction bases numbered 14, after V lost 6 bases and J lost 5 bases. The CDR3 consists of 17 residues. This CDR3 is CASSRPSDRGLRETQYF. DNA of the CDR3: TGCGCCAGCAGCCGACCCTCGGACAGGGGGCTTCGGGAGACCCAGTACTTC.

This clonotype was detected only a few times. The V and J genes are TRBV6-5 and TRBJ2-1; 10 nucleotides match TRBD1. CDR1 MNHEY and CDR2 SVGAGI come from the germline V gene. The junction had 5 bases not matched to a gene; V was cut back by 2 bases and J by 7 bases. The CDR3 covers 15 residues. The CDR3 DNA follows: TGTGCCAGCAGTTACGAGGGACAGGGGTTTAATGAGCAGTTCTTC. Its translation: CASSYEGQGFNEQFF.

This clonotype was observed a handful of times. The CDR3, as DNA: TGTGCCAGCAGGGCTGGAGGGACCCAAGAGACCCAGTACTTC. Residues: CASRAGGTQETQYF. This chain uses TRBV7-9 with TRBJ2-5; D possibly corresponds to TRBD2 (6 bases). Trimming took off 6 bases at V and 1 base at J, with 12 bases between the two ends. The germline gives CDR1 SEHNR, CDR2 FQNEAQ (reference sequence). The CDR3 extends over 14 amino acids. The complete variable domain, with remaining parts taken from reference TRBV7-9 and TRBJ2-5, reads DTGVSQNPRHKITKRGQNVTFRCDPISEHNRLYWYRQTLGQGPEFLTYFQNEAQLEKSRLLSDRFSAERPKGSFSTLEIQRTEQGDSAMYLCASRAGGTQETQYFGPGTRLLVL.

On this clonotype itself: At one end the junction does not follow the germline gene, possibly because of a read error. CDR3 DNA sequence: TGCAGTGCTAGAGGCGATGAGCAGCTCTTC. Translation gives CSARGDEQLF. V usage is TRBV20-1 and J usage is TRBJ2-1, with D uncertain. The CDR3 consists of 10 residues. Looked up from germline, CDR1 is DFQATT and CDR2 is SNEGSKA (reference sequence).

V usage is TRBV13 and J usage is TRBJ2-2, with TRBD2 identical over 8 bases. This CDR3 is built from 16 residues. Germline CDR1 reads PRHDT; CDR2 reads FYEKMQ (reference sequence). The V segment lost 5 bases and the J segment 6 bases; nucleotides outside the gene matches: 11. CDR3: CASSGPSGSRPGELFF. The DNA for the CDR3 is TGTGCCAGCAGCGGGCCGAGCGGGAGTAGGCCCGGGGAGCTGTTTTTT.

This clonotype was observed at least ten times. The gene calls are TRBV6-2 or TRBV6-3 and TRBJ2-2; D is unresolved. CDR1 and CDR2 from the germline V gene are MNHEY and SVGEGT. Trimming cost V 4 bases and J 0 bases, with 9 bases left between them. This CDR3 spans 15 amino acids. The DNA for the CDR3 is TGTGCCAGCAGTTTGAAACCCCCGAACACCGGGGAGCTGTTTTTT. Protein product: CASSLKPPNTGELFF.